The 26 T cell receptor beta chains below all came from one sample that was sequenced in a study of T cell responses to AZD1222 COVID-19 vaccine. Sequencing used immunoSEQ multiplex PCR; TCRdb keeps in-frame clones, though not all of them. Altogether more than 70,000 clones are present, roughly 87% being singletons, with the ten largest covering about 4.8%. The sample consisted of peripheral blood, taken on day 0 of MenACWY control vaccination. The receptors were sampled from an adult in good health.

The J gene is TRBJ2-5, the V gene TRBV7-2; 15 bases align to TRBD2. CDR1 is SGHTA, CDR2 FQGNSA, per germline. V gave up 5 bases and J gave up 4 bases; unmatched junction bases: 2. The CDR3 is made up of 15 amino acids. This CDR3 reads CASSRTSGGVETQYF. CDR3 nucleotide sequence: TGTGCCAGCAGCAGGACTAGCGGGGGGGTAGAGACCCAGTACTTC.

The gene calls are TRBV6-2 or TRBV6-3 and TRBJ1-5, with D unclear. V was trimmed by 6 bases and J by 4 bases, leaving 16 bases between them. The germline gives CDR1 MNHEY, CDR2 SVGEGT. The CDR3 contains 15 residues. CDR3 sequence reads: CASSPFTLLNQPQHF. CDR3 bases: TGTGCCAGCAGCCCATTTACCCTGTTGAATCAGCCCCAGCATTTT.

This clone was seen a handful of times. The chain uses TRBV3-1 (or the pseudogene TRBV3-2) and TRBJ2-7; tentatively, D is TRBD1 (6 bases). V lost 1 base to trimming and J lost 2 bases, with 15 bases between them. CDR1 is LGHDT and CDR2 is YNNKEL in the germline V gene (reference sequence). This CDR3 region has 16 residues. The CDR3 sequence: CASSQGISGAPYEQYF. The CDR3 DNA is TGTGCCAGCAGCCAAGGAATTTCAGGGGCTCCCTACGAGCAGTACTTC.

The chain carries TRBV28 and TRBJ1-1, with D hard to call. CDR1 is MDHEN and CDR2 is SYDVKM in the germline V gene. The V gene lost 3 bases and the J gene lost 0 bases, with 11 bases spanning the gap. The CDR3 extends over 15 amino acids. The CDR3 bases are TGTGCCAGCAGTTTTCTTAAAGGGCTGAACACTGAAGCTTTCTTT. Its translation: CASSFLKGLNTEAFF.

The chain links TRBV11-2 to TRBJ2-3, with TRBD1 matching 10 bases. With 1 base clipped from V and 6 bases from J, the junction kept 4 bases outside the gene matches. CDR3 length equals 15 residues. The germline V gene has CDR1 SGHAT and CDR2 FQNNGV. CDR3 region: CASSLGTGGADTQYF. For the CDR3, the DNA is TGTGCCAGCAGCTTAGGGACAGGGGGAGCGGATACGCAGTATTTT.

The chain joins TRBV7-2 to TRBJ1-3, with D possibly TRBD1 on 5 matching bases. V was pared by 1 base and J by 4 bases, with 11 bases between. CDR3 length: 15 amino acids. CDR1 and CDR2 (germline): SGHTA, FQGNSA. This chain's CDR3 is CASSLVRRGGNTIYF. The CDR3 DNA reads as TGTGCCAGCAGCTTAGTGAGAAGGGGCGGAAACACCATATATTTT.

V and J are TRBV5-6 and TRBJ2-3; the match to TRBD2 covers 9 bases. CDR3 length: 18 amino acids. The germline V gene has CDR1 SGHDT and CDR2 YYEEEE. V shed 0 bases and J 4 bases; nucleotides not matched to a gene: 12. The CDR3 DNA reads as TGTGCCAGCAGCTTGGCTCTAGCGGGGAGCCTGGCTCCAGATACGCAGTATTTT. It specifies CASSLALAGSLAPDTQYF.

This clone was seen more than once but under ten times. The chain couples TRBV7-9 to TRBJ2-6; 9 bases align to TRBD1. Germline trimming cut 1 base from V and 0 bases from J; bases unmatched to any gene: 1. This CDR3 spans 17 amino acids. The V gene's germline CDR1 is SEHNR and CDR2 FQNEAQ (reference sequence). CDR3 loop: CASSLGGQGSGANVLTF. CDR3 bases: TGTGCCAGCAGCTTAGGGGGACAGGGCTCTGGGGCCAACGTCCTGACTTTC.

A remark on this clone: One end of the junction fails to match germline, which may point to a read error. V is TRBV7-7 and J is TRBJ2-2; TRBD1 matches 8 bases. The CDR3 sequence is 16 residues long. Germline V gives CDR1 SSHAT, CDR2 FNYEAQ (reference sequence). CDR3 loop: CASSLGTGGNTGELFF. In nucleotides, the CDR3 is TGTGCTAGCAGCTTAGGGACAGGAGGAAACACCGGGGAGCTGTTTTTT.

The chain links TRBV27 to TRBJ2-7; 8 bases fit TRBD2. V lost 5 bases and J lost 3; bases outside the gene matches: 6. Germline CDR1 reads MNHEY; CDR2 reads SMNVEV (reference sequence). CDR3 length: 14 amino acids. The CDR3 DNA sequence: TGTGCCAGCAGTCAGGGCAGCGGGGGCTACGAGCAGTACTTC. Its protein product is CASSQGSGGYEQYF.

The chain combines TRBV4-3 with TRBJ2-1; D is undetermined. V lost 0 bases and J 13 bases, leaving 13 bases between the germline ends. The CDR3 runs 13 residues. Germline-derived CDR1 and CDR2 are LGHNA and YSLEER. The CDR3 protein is CASSQDVRSLQFF. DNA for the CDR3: TGCGCCAGCAGCCAAGATGTGAGATCTTTACAGTTCTTC.

This chain's CDR3 is CASSLTGGINEQFF. The CDR3 region has the DNA TGCGCCAGCAGCTTGACCGGGGGGATAAATGAGCAGTTCTTC. This rearrangement joins TRBV5-1 to TRBJ2-1, with 7 bases lining up with TRBD2. Trimming cost V 1 base and J 7 bases; bases outside gene matches: 5. This CDR3 has 14 residues. Germline V CDR1 and CDR2: SGHRS, YFSETQ.

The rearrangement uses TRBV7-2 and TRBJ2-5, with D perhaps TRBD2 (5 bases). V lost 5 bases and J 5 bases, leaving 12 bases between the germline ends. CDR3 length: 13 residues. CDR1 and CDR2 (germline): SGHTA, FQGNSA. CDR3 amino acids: CASSGSERETQYF. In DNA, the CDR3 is TGTGCCAGCAGCGGCTCCGAGCGGGAGACCCAGTACTTC.

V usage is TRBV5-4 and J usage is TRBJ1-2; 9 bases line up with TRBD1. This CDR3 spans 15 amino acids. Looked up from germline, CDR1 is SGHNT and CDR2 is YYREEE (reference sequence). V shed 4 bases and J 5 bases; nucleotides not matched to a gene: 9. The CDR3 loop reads CASSPRTGVPYGYTF. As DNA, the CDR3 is TGTGCCAGCAGCCCGCGGACAGGGGTCCCTTATGGCTACACCTTC.

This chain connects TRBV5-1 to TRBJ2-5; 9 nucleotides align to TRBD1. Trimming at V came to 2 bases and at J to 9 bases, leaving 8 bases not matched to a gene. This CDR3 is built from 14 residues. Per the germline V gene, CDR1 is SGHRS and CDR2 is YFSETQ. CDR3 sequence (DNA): TGCGCCAGCAGCTTCAAGGGACAGGGAGTCGCCCAGTACTTC. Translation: CASSFKGQGVAQYF.

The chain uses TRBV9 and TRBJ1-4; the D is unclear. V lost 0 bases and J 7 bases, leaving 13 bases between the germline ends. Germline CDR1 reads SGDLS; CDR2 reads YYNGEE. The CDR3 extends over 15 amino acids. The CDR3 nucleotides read TGTGCCAGCAGCGTAGGCGGGCCAAGCGGTGAAAAACTGTTTTTT. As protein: CASSVGGPSGEKLFF.

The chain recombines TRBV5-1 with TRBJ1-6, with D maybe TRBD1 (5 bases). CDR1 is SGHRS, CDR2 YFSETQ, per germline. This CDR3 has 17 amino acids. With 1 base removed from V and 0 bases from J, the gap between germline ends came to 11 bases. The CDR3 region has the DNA TGCGCCAGCAGCTTGTATGACAGCAGCTCCTATAATTCACCCCTCCACTTT. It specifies CASSLYDSSSYNSPLHF.

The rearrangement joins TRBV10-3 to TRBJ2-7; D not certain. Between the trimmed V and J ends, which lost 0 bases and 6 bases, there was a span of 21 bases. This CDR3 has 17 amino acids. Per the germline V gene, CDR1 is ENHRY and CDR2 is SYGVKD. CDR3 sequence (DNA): TGTGCCATCAGTGAGTCGAAGGATCGCCTAGTACTCAGCGAGCAGTACTTC. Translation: CAISESKDRLVLSEQYF.

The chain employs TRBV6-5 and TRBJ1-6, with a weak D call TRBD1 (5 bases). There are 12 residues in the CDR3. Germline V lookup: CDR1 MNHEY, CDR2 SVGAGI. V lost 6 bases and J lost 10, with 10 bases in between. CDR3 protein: CASRDRNSPLHF. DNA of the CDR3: TGTGCCAGCAGAGACAGAAACTCACCCCTCCACTTT.

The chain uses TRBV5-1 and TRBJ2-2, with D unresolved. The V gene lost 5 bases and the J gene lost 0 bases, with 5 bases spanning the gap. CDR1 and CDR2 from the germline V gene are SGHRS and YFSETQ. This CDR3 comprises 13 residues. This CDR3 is CASRDTNTGELFF. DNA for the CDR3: TGCGCCAGCAGGGATACGAACACCGGGGAGCTGTTTTTT.

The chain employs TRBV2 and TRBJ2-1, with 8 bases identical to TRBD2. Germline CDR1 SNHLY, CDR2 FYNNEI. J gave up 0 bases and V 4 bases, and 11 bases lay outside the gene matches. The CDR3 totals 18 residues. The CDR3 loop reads CASSVGLAGLSSYNEQFF. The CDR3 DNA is TGTGCCAGCAGTGTCGGGCTAGCGGGTCTGAGCTCCTACAATGAGCAGTTCTTC.

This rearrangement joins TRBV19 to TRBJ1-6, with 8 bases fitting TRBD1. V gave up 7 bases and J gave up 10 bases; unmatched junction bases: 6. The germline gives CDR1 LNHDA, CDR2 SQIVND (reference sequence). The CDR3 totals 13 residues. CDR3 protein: CASKNRGNSPLHF. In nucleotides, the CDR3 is TGTGCCAGTAAGAACAGGGGGAACTCACCCCTCCACTTT.

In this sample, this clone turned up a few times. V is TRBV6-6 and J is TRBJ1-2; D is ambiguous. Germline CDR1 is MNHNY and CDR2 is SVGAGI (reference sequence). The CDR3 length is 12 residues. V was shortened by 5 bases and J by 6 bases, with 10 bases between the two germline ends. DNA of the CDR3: TGTGCCAGCAGTCCACTTCGAAATGGCTACACCTTC. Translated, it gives CASSPLRNGYTF.

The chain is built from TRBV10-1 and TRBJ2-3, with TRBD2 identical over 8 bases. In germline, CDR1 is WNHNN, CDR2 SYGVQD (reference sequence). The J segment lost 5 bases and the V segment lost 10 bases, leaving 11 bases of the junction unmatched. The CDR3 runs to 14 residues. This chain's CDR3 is CATSGTRVIDTQYF. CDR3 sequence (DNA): TGCGCCACTTCCGGGACTAGAGTTATAGATACGCAGTATTTT.

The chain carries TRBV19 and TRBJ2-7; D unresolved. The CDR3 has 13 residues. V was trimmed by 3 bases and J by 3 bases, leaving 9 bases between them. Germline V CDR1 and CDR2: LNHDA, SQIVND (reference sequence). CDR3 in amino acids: CASSISPNYEQYF. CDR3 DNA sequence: TGTGCCAGTAGTATTAGCCCTAACTACGAGCAGTACTTC.

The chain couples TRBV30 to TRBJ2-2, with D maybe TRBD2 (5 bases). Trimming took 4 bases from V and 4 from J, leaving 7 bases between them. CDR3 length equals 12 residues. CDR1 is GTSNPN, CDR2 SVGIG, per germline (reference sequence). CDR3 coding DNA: TGTGCCTGGAACGGAGGCACCGGGGAGCTGTTTTTT. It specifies CAWNGGTGELFF.